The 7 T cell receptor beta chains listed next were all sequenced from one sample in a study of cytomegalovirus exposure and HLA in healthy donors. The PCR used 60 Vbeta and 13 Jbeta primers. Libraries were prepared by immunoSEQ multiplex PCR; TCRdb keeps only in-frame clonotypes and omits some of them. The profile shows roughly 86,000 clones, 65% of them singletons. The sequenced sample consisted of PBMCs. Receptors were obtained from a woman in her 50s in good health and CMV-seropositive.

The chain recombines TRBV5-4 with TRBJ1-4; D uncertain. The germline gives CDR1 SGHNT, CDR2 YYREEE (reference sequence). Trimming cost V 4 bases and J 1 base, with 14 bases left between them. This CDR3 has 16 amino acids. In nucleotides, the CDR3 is TGTGCCAGCAGCCAAGGCGGGCGTGGAACTAATGAAAAACTGTTTTTT. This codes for CASSQGGRGTNEKLFF.

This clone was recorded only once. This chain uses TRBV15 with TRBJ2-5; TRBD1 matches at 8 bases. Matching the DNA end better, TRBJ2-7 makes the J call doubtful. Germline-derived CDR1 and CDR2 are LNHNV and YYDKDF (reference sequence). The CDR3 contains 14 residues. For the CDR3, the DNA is TGTGCCACCAGCATTGACAGGGGCAGCTACGAGCAGTACTTC. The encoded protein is CATSIDRGSYEQYF.

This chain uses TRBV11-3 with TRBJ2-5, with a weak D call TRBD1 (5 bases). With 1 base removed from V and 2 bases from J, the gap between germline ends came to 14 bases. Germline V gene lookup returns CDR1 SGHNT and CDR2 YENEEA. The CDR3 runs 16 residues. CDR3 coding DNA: TGTGCCAGCAGCTTAGGCCCCCAGGGCCCGCAAGAGACCCAGTACTTC. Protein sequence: CASSLGPQGPQETQYF.

The chain's CDR3 is CASSPQGTHNEQFF. CDR3 in DNA: TGTGCCAGCAGCCCCCAGGGGACGCACAATGAGCAGTTCTTC. The J gene is TRBJ2-1, the V gene TRBV7-2; D is perhaps TRBD1 (6 bases). Germline V lookup: CDR1 SGHTA, CDR2 FQGNSA. The CDR3 extends over 14 amino acids. The V end was cut by 5 bases, the J end by 5 bases, with 13 bases between.

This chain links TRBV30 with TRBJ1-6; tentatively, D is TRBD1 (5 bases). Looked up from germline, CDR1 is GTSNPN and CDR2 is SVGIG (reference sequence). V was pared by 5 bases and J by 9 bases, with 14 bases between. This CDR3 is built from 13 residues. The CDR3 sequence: CAWVRAQGSPLHF. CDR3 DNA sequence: TGTGCCTGGGTCCGGGCCCAGGGTTCACCCCTCCACTTT. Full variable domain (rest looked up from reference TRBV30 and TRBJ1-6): SQTIHQWPATLVQPVGSPLSLECTVEGTSNPNLYWYRQAAGRGLQLLFYSVGIGQISSEVPQNLSASRPQDRQFILSSKKLLLSDSGFYLCAWVRAQGSPLHFGNGTRLTVT.

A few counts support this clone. The CDR3 DNA sequence: TGTGCCAGCAGTTTCTTTGGGACAAGCTACGAGCAGTACTTC. Its translation is CASSFFGTSYEQYF. This rearrangement joins TRBV28 to TRBJ2-7, with D possibly TRBD1 on 6 matching bases. The CDR3 totals 14 residues. Germline V gene sequence: CDR1 MDHEN, CDR2 SYDVKM. V was trimmed by 3 bases and J by 3 bases, leaving 12 bases between them.

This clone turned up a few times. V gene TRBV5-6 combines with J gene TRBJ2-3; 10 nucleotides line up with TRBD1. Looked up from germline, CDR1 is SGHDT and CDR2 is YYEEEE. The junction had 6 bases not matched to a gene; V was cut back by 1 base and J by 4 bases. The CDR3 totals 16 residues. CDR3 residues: CASSLWIGQGADTQYF. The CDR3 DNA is TGTGCCAGCAGCTTGTGGATTGGACAGGGGGCAGATACGCAGTATTTT.